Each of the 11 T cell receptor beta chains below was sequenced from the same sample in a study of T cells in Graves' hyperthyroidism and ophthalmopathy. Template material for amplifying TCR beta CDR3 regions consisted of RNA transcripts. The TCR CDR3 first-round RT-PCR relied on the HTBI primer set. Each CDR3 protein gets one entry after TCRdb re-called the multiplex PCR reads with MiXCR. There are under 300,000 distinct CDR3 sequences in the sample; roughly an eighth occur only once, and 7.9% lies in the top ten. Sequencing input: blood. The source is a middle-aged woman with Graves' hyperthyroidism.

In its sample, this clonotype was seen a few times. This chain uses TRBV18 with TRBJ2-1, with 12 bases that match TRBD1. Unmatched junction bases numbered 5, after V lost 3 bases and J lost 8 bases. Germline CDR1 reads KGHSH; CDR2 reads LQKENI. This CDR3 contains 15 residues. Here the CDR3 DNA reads TGTGCCAGCTCACCCTTGGGACAGGGGGCGGATGAGCAGTTCTTC. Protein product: CASSPLGQGADEQFF. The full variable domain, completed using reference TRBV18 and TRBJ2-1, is NAGVMQNPRHLVRRRGQEARLRCSPMKGHSHVYWYRQLPEEGLKFMVYLQKENIIDESGMPKERFSAEFPKEGPSILRIQQVVRGDSAAYFCASSPLGQGADEQFFGPGTRLTVL.

The CDR3 sequence: CASSGGLAGDEYYEQYF. As DNA, the CDR3 is TGCGCCAGCAGCGGGGGACTAGCGGGAGACGAATACTACGAGCAGTACTTC. The chain uses TRBV5-1 and TRBJ2-7; 14 nucleotides agree with TRBD2. The CDR3 contains 17 residues. Germline CDR1 reads SGHRS; CDR2 reads YFSETQ. After removal of 4 bases from V and 3 bases from J, the junction contained 9 bases not matched to a gene.

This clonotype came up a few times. CDR3 residues: CSVRTGDGEQFF. Written as DNA, the CDR3 is TGCAGCGTCCGGACTGGAGACGGTGAGCAGTTCTTC. The rearrangement links TRBV29-1 to TRBJ2-1, with D tentatively TRBD2 (5 bases). Per the germline V gene, CDR1 is SQVTM and CDR2 is ANQGSEA. The germline V and J ends were trimmed by 6 bases and 9 bases, with 15 bases remaining between them. The CDR3 sequence is 12 residues long.

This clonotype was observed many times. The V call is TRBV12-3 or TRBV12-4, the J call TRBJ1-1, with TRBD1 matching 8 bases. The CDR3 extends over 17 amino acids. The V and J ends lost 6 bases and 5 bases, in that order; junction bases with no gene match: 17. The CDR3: CASSLHQARTGSTEAFF. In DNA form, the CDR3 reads TGTGCCAGCAGCCTCCACCAGGCCCGGACAGGGTCAACTGAAGCTTTCTTT.

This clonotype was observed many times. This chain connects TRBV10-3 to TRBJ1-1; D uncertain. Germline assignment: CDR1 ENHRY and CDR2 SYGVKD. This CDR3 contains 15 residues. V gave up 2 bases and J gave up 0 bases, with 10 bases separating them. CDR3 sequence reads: CAISERAAMNTEAFF. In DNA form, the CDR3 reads TGTGCCATCAGTGAGAGGGCAGCCATGAACACTGAAGCTTTCTTT.

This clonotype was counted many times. In DNA, the CDR3 is TGTGCCAGCAGCCTACGCGGACAGATGAACACTGAAGCTTTCTTT. Protein: CASSLRGQMNTEAFF. The chain uses TRBV11-2 and TRBJ1-1; maybe TRBD1 (6 bases). The length of the CDR3 is 15 residues. Deletions cut 5 bases from V and 0 bases from J, with 13 bases between. Germline CDR1 is SGHAT and CDR2 is FQNNGV. The full variable domain, with the rest looked up from reference TRBV11-2 and TRBJ1-1, is EAGVAQSPRYKIIEKRQSVAFWCNPISGHATLYWYQQILGQGPKLLIQFQNNGVVDDSQLPKDRFSAERLKGVDSTLKIQPAKLEDSAVYLCASSLRGQMNTEAFFGQGTRLTVV.

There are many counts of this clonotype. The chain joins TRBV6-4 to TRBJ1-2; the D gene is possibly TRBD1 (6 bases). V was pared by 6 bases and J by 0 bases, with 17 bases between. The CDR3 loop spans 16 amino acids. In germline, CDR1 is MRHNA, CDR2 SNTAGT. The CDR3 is CASRTTRRTANYGYTF. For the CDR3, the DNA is TGTGCCAGCAGGACGACACGGAGGACAGCTAACTATGGCTACACCTTC.

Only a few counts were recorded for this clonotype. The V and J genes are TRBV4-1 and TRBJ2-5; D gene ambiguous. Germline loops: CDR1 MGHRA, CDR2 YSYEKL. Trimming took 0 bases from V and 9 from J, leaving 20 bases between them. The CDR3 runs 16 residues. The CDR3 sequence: CASSQEELLDGPAQYF. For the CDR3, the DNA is TGCGCCAGCAGCCAAGAAGAACTCCTCGACGGTCCGGCCCAGTACTTC.

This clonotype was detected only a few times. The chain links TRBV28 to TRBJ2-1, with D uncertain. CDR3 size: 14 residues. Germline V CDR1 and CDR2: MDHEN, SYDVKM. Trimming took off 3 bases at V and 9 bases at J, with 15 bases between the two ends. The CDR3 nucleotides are TGTGCCAGCAGTTTCATACCTAGTTTGCGTGAGCAGTTCTTC. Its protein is CASSFIPSLREQFF.

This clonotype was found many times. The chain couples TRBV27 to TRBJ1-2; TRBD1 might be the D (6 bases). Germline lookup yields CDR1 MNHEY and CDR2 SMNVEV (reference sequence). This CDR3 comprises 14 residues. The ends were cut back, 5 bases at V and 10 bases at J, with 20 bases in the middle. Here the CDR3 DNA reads TGTGCCAGCAGTACAGCGGACAGACCTCTAGACTACACCTTC. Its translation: CASSTADRPLDYTF.

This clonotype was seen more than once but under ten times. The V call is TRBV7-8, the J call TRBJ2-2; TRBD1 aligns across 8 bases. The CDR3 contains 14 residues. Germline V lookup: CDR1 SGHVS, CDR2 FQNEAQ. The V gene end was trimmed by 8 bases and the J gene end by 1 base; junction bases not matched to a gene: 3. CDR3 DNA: TGTGCCAGCCGGACAGGGTGGAACACCGGGGAGCTGTTTTTT. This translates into CASRTGWNTGELFF. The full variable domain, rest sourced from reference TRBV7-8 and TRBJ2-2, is GAGVSQSPRYKVAKRGQDVALRCDPISGHVSLFWYQQALGQGPEFLTYFQNEAQLDKSGLPSDRFFAERPEGSVSTLKIQRTQQEDSAVYLCASRTGWNTGELFFGEGSRLTVL.